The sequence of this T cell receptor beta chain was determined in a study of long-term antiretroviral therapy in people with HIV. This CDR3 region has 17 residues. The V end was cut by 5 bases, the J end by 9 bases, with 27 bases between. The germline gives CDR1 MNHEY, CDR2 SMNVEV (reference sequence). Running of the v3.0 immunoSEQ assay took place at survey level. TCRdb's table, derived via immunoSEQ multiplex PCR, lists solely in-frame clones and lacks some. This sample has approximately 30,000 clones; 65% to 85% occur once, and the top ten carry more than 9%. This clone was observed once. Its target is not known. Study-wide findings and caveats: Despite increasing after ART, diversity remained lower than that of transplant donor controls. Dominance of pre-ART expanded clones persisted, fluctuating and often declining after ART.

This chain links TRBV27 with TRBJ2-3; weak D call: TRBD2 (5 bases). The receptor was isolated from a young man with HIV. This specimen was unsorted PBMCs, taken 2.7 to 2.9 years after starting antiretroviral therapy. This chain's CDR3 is CASSALVAGEDPLTQYF. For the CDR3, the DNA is TGTGCCAGCAGTGCCCTCGTTGCGGGCGAGGACCCTTTGACGCAGTATTTT.